This T cell receptor (beta chain) stems from a study of blood T cell repertoires in COVID-19. Clones were sequenced by immunoSEQ multiplex PCR, and TCRdb holds only the in-frame ones, with some missing. Among about 220,000 clones, 80% were seen once, and the ten largest hold over 10%. Looked up from germline, CDR1 is SGHTA and CDR2 is FQGNSA. The CDR3 extends over 16 amino acids. The V end lost 5 bases, the J end lost 5 bases, and 21 bases lay between the germline ends. This chain links TRBV7-2 with TRBJ1-1, with D perhaps TRBD1 (5 bases). The sequence was collected from a human donor in a cohort sampled during active COVID-19. The sample taken for sequencing was peripheral blood. The CDR3 is CASSIYDGGFSTEAFF. The CDR3 bases are TGTGCCAGCAGCATCTACGATGGGGGGTTTAGTACTGAAGCTTTCTTT.